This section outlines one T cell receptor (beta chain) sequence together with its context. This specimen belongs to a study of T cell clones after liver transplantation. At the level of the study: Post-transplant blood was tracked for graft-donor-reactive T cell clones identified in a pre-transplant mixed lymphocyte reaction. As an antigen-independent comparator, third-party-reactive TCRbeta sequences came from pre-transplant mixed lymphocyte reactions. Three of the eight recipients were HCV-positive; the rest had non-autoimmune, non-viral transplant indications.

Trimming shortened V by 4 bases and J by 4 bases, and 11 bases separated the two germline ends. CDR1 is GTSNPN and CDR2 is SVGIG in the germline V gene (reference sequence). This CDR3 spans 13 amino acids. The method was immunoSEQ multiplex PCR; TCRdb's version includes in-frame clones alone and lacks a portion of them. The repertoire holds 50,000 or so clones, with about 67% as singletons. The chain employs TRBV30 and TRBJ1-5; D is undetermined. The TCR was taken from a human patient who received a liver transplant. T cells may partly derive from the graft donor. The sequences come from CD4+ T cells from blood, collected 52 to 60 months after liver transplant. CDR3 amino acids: CAWNVAGNQPQHF. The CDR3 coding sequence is TGTGCCTGGAATGTCGCGGGGAATCAGCCCCAGCATTTT.